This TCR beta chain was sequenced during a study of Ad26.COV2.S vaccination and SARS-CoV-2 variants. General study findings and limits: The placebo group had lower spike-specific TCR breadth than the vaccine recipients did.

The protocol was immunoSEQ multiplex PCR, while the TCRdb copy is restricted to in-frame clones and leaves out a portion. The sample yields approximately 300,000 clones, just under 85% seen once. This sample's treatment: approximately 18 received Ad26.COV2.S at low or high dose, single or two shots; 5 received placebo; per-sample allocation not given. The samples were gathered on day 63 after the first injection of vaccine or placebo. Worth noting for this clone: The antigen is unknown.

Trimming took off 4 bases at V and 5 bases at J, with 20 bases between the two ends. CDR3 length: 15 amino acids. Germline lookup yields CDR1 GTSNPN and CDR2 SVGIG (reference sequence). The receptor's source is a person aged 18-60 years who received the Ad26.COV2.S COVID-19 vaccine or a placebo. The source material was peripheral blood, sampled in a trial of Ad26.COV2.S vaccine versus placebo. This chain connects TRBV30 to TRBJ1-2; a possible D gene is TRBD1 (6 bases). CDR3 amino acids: CAWTTTGLSYYGYTF. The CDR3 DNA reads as TGTGCCTGGACTACGACAGGCCTCTCATATTATGGCTACACCTTC.